Listed below are T cell receptor beta chains from one sample, sequenced in a study of T-cell memory formation after mild COVID-19. MiXCR, run by TCRdb on the 5' RACE reads, gives a single entry per CDR3 protein. The sample lists 550,000 to 600,000 distinct CDR3 sequences; about a fifth were seen once. Material: PBMCs or a T cell subset sorted from them (not recorded which). These receptors all stem from an adult woman who had mild COVID-19 (a few samples of this study predate the infection). Cell type and time point are not known. Each CDR3 is given with its conserved first and last residue. A D gene is named only where the DNA matches it firmly. Size tells how often a clone was seen (once, few, many) or the class of an expanded clone, and some rows leave it out.

>-|TRBJ2-1|TRBD2|TRBV3-1
TGTGCCAGCAGGCCAGGACTACAGCGGGAGACCGTTGTTAACAATGAGCAGTTCTTC
CASRPGLQRETVVNNEQFF
>-|TRBJ2-1|-|TRBV19
TGTGCCAGTAGTATCTTATCCAGGGTGGACTACAATGAGCAGTTCTTC
CASSILSRVDYNEQFF
>-|TRBJ1-2|-|TRBV6-5
TGTGCCAGCAGAAGGGAGTACAACTATGGCTACACCTTC
CASRREYNYGYTF
>few|TRBJ1-1|-|TRBV19
TGTGCCAGTAGGGGACTCTGGGGGGGCCGGGGTGAAGCTTTCTTT
CASRGLWGGRGEAFF
>-|TRBJ1-3|-|TRBV9
TGTGCCAGCAACCCGTGGGACGGCGACCCCATATATTTT
CASNPWDGDPIYF
>few|TRBJ2-7|-|TRBV20-1
TGCAGTGCTAGAGATCCAGGGAGTAGAACTACTACCTACGAGCAGTACTTC
CSARDPGSRTTTYEQYF
>few|TRBJ2-5|-|TRBV5-6
TGTGCCAGCGCGGCAGGGGACGAGACCCAGTACTTC
CASAAGDETQYF
>-|TRBJ2-3|TRBD2|TRBV3-1
TGTGCCAGCAGCCAAACTAGCGGGATGCAAGATACGCAGTATTTT
CASSQTSGMQDTQYF
>-|TRBJ2-1|TRBD2|TRBV29-1
TGCATCGTTGGGGGGGATGTGTACAATGAGCAGTTCTTC
CIVGGDVYNEQFF
>few|TRBJ1-1|-|TRBV14
TGTGCCAGCAGCCAAAGGGGCAGGGCGAAAGCTTTCTTT
CASSQRGRAKAFF
>-|TRBJ2-3|-|TRBV20-1
TGCAGTGCTAGGAGGACTCCCCGGGCCACAGATACGCAGTATTTT
CSARRTPRATDTQYF
>-|TRBJ2-3|-|TRBV5-1
TGCGCCAGCAGCTTGCTCTTAGCTACAGATACGCAGTATTTT
CASSLLLATDTQYF
>few|TRBJ2-3|TRBD1|TRBV10-3
TGTGCCATCGGTGGACAGGGAGGACTGCGGGCAGATACGCAGTATTTT
CAIGGQGGLRADTQYF
>few|TRBJ2-7|-|TRBV19
TGTGCCAGTAGTATTCTGGCGGGGCGGGACTACGAGCAGTACTTC
CASSILAGRDYEQYF
>-|TRBJ2-3|TRBD1|TRBV7-6
TGTGCCAGCAGCTTAGGCCGACAGGGGAACACAGATACGCAGTATTTT
CASSLGRQGNTDTQYF